The text below deals with one T cell receptor beta chain. Its antigen remains unidentified. This sample was taken from a study of graft-versus-host responses after intestinal transplantation. Study-wide context: The recipients all started with anti-thymocyte globulin induction and then took tacrolimus and steroids for about three years. Regarding the study as a whole: Those patients showing graft-donor T cell macrochimerism displayed high graft-versus-host to host-versus-graft clonal ratios in allografts. Among recipient marrow samples, GvH clones were found; some appeared first in ileum or blood.

Germline lookup yields CDR1 SGHTA and CDR2 FQGNSA. Trimming at V came to 5 bases and at J to 1 base, leaving 11 bases not matched to a gene. The CDR3 spans 17 residues. Some clones are missing from TCRdb's copy, which holds only in-frame ones; the method was immunoSEQ multiplex PCR. This table holds fewer than 90,000 clones, 94% found once. Sequencing used unstimulated CD4+ T cells sorted from spleen or lymph node cells, obtained before transplant. This receptor was identified in a human donor who was the organ donor for an intestinal transplant. The gene calls are TRBV7-2 and TRBJ1-3, with 7 nucleotides matching TRBD1. In nucleotides, the CDR3 is TGTGCCAGCAGCACAATACTGGACAGGACTTCTGGAAACACCATATATTTT. It yields the protein CASSTILDRTSGNTIYF.